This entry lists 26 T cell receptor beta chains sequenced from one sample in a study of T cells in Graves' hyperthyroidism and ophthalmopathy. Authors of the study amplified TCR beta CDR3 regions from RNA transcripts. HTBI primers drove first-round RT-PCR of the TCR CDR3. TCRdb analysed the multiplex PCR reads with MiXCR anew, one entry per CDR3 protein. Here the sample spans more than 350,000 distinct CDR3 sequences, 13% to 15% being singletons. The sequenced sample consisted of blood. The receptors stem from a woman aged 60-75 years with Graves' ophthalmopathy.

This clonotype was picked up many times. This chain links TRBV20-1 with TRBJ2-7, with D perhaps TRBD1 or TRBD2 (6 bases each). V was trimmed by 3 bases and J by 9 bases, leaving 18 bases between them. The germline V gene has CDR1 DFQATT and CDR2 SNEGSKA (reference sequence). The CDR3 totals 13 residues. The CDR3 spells CSASWDNPAGQYF. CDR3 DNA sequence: TGCAGTGCTAGTTGGGACAACCCAGCGGGGCAGTACTTC.

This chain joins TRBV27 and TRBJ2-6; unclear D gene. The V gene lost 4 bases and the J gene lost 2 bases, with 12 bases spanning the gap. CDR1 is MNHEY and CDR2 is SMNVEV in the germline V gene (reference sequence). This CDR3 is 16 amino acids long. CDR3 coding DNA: TGTGCCAGCAGTTCCTATGTTAGTCCTGGGGCCAACGTCCTGACTTTC. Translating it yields CASSSYVSPGANVLTF.

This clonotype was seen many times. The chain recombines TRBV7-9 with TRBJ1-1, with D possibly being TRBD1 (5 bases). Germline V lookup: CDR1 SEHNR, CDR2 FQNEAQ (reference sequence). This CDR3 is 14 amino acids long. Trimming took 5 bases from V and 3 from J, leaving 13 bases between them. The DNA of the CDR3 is TGTGCCAGCAGCCCAGACAGAGGCTACACTGAAGCTTTCTTT. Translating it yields CASSPDRGYTEAFF.

The CDR3 DNA reads TGCAGCGTTGGGACAGAGGTCAACTATGGCTACACCTTC. Protein: CSVGTEVNYGYTF. J is TRBJ1-2 and V is TRBV29-1, with D possibly being TRBD1 (6 bases). CDR1 is SQVTM, CDR2 ANQGSEA, per germline. CDR3 size: 13 residues. Trimming left V 4 bases short and J 2 bases short, with 11 bases between.

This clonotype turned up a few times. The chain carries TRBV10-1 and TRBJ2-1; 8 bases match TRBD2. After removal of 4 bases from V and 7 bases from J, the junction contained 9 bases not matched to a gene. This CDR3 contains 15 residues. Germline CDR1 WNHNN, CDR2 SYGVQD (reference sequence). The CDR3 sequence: CASSAGTRGTNEQFF. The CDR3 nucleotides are TGCGCCAGCAGTGCCGGGACTAGGGGTACGAATGAGCAGTTCTTC.

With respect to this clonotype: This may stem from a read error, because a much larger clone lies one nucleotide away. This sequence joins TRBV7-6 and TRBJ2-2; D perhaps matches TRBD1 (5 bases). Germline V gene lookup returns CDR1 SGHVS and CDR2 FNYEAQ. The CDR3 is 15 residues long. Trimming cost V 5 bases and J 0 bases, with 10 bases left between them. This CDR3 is CASSLQTANTGELFF. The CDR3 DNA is TGTGCCAGCAGCCTACAGACAGCGAACACCGGGGAGCTGTTTTTT.

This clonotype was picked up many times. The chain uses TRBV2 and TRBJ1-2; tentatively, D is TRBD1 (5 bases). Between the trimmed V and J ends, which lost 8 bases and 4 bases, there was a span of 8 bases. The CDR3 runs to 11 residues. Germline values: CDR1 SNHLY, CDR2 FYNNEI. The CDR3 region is CASGGGYGYTF. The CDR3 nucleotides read TGTGCCAGCGGGGGGGGCTATGGCTACACCTTC.

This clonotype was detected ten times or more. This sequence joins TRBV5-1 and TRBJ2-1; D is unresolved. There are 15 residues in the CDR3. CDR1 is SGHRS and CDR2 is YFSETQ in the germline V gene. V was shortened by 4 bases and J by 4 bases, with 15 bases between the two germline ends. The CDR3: CASSPQPAQYNEQFF. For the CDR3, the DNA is TGCGCCAGCAGCCCCCAGCCTGCCCAATACAATGAGCAGTTCTTC.

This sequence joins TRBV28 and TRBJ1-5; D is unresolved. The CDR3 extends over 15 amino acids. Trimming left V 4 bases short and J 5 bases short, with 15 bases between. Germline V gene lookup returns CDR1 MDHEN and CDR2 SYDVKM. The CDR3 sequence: CASSSLDTFYQPQHF. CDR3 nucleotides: TGTGCCAGCAGTTCATTAGACACCTTTTATCAGCCCCAGCATTTT.

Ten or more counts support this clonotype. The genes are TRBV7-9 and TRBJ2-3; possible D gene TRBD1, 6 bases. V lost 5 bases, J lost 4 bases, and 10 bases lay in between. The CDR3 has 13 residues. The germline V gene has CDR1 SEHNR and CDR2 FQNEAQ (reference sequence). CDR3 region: CASSHREADTQYF. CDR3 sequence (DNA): TGTGCCAGCAGCCACAGGGAAGCAGATACGCAGTATTTT.

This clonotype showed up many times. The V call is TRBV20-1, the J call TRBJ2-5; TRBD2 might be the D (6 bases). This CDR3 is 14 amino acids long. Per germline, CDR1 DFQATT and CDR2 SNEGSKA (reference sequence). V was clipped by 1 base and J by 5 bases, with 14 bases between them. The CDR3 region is CSARGRRVRETQYF. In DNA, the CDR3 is TGCAGTGCTAGAGGGCGGAGGGTCCGTGAGACCCAGTACTTC.

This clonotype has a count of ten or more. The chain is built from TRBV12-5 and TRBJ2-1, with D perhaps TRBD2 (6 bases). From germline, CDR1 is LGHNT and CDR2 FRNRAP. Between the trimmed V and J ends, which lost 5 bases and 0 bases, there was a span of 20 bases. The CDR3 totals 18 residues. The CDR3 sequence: CASGPTPNSGSSYNEQFF. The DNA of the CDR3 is TGTGCTAGTGGTCCCACTCCCAATAGCGGAAGCTCCTACAATGAGCAGTTCTTC.

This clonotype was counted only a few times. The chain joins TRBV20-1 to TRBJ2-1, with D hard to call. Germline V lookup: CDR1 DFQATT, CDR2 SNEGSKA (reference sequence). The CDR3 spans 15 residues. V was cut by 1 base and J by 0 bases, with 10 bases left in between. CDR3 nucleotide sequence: TGCAGTGCTAGAGCCAGTTCTAGCTCCTACAATGAGCAGTTCTTC. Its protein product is CSARASSSSYNEQFF.

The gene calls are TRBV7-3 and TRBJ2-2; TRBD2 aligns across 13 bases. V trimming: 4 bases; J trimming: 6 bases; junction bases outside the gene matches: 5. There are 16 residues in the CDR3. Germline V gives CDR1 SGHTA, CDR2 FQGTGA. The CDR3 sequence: CASSSRTSGRAGELFF. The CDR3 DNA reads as TGTGCCAGCAGCTCCCGGACTAGCGGGAGAGCCGGGGAGCTGTTTTTT.

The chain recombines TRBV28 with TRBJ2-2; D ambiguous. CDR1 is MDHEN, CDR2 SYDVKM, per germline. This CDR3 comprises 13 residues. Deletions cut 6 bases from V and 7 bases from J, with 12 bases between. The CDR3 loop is CASRRRVGGELFF. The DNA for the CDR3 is TGTGCCAGCAGGAGACGGGTTGGCGGGGAGCTGTTTTTT.

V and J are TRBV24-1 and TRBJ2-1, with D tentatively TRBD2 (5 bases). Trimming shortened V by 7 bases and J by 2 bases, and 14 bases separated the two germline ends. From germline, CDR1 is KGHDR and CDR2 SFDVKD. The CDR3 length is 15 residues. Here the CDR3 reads CATSDSTRTYNEQFF. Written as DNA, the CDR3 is TGTGCCACCAGCGATAGCACTAGAACCTACAATGAGCAGTTCTTC.

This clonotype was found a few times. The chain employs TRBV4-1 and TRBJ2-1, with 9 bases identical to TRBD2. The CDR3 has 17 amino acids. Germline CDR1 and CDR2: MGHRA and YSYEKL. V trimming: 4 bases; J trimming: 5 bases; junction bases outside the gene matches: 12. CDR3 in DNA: TGCGCCAGCAGCCCCCCGAGCGGAGCGGGAGGTCACAATGAGCAGTTCTTC. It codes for CASSPPSGAGGHNEQFF.

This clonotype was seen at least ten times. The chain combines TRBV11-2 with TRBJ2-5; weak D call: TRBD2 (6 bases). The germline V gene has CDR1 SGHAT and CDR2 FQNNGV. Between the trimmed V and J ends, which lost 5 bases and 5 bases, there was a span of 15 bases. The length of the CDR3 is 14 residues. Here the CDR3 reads CASSTVGGSETQYF. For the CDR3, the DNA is TGTGCCAGCAGCACCGTGGGGGGTTCGGAGACCCAGTACTTC.

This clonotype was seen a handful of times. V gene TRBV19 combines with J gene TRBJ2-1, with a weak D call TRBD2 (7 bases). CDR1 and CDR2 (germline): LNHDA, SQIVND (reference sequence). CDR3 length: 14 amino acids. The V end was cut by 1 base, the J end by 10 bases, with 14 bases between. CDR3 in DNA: TGTGCCAGTAGTATAGGTTACGGGGGGACAGAGCAGTTCTTC. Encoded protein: CASSIGYGGTEQFF.

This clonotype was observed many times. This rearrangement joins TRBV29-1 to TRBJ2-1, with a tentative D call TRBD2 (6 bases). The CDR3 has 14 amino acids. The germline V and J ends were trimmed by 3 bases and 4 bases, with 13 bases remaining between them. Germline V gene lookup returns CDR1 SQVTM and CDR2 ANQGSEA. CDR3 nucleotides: TGCAGCGTTGAGGAGGGAGTAAGGTACAATGAGCAGTTCTTC. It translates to CSVEEGVRYNEQFF.

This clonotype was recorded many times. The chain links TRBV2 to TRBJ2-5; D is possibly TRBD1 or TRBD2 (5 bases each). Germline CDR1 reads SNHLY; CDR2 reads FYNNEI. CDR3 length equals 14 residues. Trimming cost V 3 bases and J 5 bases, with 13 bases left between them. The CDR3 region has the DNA TGTGCCAGCAGTGAGGGGGTCGAGTGGGAGACCCAGTACTTC. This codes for CASSEGVEWETQYF.

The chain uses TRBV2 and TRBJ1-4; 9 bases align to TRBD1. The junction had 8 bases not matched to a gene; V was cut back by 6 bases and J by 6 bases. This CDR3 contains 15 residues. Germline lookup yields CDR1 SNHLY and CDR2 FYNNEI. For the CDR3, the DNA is TGTGCCAGCAGCGGGGGGACAGGGCGTGATGAAAAACTGTTTTTT. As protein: CASSGGTGRDEKLFF.

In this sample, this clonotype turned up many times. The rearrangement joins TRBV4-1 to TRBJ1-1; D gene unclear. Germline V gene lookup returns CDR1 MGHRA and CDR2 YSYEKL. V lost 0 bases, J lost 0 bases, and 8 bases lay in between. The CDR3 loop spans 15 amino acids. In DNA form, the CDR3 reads TGCGCCAGCAGCCAAGATGTACGTTTGAACACTGAAGCTTTCTTT. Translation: CASSQDVRLNTEAFF.

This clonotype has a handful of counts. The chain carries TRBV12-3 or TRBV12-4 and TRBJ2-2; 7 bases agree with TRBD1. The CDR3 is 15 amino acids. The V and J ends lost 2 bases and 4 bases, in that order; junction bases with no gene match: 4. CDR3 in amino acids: CASSLRDRFTGELFF. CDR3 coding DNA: TGTGCCAGCAGTTTACGGGACAGATTCACCGGGGAGCTGTTTTTT.

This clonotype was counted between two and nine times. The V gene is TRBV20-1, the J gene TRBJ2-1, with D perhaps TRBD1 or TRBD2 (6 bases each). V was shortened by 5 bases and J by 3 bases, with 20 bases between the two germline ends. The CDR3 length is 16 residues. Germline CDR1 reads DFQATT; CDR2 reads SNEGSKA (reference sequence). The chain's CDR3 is CSAPRGGRTFYNEQFF. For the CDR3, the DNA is TGCAGTGCTCCCCGAGGGGGGCGGACCTTCTACAATGAGCAGTTCTTC.

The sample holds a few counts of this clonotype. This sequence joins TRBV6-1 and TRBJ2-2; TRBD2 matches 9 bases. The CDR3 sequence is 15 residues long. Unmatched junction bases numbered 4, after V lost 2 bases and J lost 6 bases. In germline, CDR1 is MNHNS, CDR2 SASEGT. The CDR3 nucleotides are TGTGCCAGCAGTGAACCTGGCGGGAGGGCCGGGGAGCTGTTTTTT. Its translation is CASSEPGGRAGELFF.